The next 32 T cell receptor beta chains were all read from a single sample in a study of T cells in Graves' hyperthyroidism and ophthalmopathy. TCR beta CDR3 regions were amplified from RNA. The TCR CDR3 first-round RT-PCR relied on the HTBI primer set. Each CDR3 protein gets one entry after TCRdb re-called the multiplex PCR reads with MiXCR. The sample comprises about 660,000 distinct CDR3 sequences, about 45% of which are singletons, and less than 9% rests with the top ten. Source material: peripheral blood or thyroid tissue (not recorded which). The receptors were sampled from an adult man with Graves' disease, either hyperthyroidism or ophthalmopathy (not recorded which).

To note about this clonotype: A much larger clone is a single base away; this may be a read error. The J gene is TRBJ1-6, the V gene TRBV20-1; no clear D. The germline V gene encodes CDR1 DFQATT and CDR2 SNEGSKA (reference sequence). The germline V and J ends were trimmed by 4 bases and 9 bases, with 13 bases remaining between them. The CDR3 runs to 13 residues. The CDR3 DNA reads as TGCAGTGCTAACCTCGGTCCGGGTTCACCCCTCCACTTT. It is translated as CSANLGPGSPLHF.

This clonotype was seen a single time. The CDR3 reads CASSLNPTNQPQHF. CDR3 coding DNA: TGTGCCAGCAGCCTTAACCCGACCAATCAGCCCCAGCATTTT. The chain combines TRBV9 with TRBJ1-5, with D uncertain. V lost 4 bases to trimming and J lost 3 bases, with 11 bases between them. The germline V gene has CDR1 SGDLS and CDR2 YYNGEE. This CDR3 spans 14 amino acids.

This clonotype was detected only a few times. This chain connects TRBV12-3 or TRBV12-4 to TRBJ1-2; D is undetermined. The ends were cut back, 7 bases at V and 0 bases at J, with 12 bases in the middle. This CDR3 is 14 amino acids long. The CDR3 DNA sequence: TGTGCCAGCACCTACATGACACCTAACTATGGCTACACCTTC. Its protein is CASTYMTPNYGYTF.

J is TRBJ1-1 and V is TRBV7-9; no definite D call. Per the germline V gene, CDR1 is SEHNR and CDR2 is FQNEAQ (reference sequence). CDR3 length: 13 amino acids. Trimming stripped 4 bases from V and 10 bases from J, with 16 bases between. The CDR3 sequence is CASSSGAGLGAFF. DNA for the CDR3: TGTGCCAGCAGCTCCGGTGCCGGACTTGGAGCTTTCTTT.

The chain has TRBV7-8 and TRBJ1-1; D perhaps matches TRBD1 (5 bases). V was shortened by 4 bases and J by 1 base, with 22 bases between the two germline ends. In germline, CDR1 is SGHVS, CDR2 FQNEAQ. This CDR3 region has 18 residues. The CDR3 is CASSSRLKQEEGNTEAFF. CDR3 sequence (DNA): TGTGCCAGCAGCTCCCGTCTCAAACAGGAGGAAGGGAACACTGAAGCTTTCTTT. The full variable domain, its missing parts supplied by reference TRBV7-8 and TRBJ1-1, is GAGVSQSPRYKVAKRGQDVALRCDPISGHVSLFWYQQALGQGPEFLTYFQNEAQLDKSGLPSDRFFAERPEGSVSTLKIQRTQQEDSAVYLCASSSRLKQEEGNTEAFFGQGTRLTVV.

J is TRBJ2-3 and V is TRBV7-2, with 7 bases matching TRBD1. The trim removed 2 bases at V and 5 bases at J, leaving 4 bases unmatched. The CDR3 is made up of 14 amino acids. CDR1 is SGHTA and CDR2 is FQGNSA in the germline V gene. The CDR3 DNA sequence: TGTGCCAGCAGCTTAAACAGGGGTGGAGATACGCAGTATTTT. Translation gives CASSLNRGGDTQYF.

Details on this clonotype: A much more abundant neighbour one base away suggests this may be a read error. This rearrangement joins TRBV10-3 to TRBJ2-5; maybe TRBD1 (6 bases). CDR1 and CDR2 from the germline V gene are ENHRY and SYGVKD. This CDR3 is built from 13 residues. V was cut by 5 bases and J by 7 bases, with 14 bases left in between. CDR3 sequence (DNA): TGTGCCATCAGTCAGACTGAAGGGGGGACCCAGTACTTC. Translation: CAISQTEGGTQYF.

The V call is TRBV2, the J call TRBJ1-3; 7 positions match TRBD1. The CDR3 totals 17 residues. V was pared by 5 bases and J by 4 bases, with 14 bases of the junction left unmatched. CDR1 SNHLY and CDR2 FYNNEI come from the germline V gene. CDR3 sequence reads: CASSYSVPGGRGNTIYF. The DNA of the CDR3 is TGTGCCAGCAGTTACTCGGTCCCAGGGGGTCGCGGAAACACCATATATTTT.

As for this clonotype: The junction and the germline gene differ at one end; a read error may be behind it. The genes are TRBV20-1 and TRBJ1-2; tentative D call: TRBD1 (5 bases). Germline V CDR1 and CDR2: DFQATT, SNEGSKA (reference sequence). This CDR3 has 14 residues. CDR3 DNA sequence: TGCAGTGCTAGAGAAAGGGGAGAGACCTATGGCCACACCTTC. Amino acid sequence: CSARERGETYGHTF.

V and J are TRBV20-1 and TRBJ1-2; 7 bases match TRBD1. Per germline, CDR1 DFQATT and CDR2 SNEGSKA (reference sequence). The CDR3 totals 11 residues. J was trimmed by 8 bases and V by 6 bases; bases with no gene match: 6. The CDR3 nucleotides read TGCAGTGCCCCACAGGGGATAGGCTACACCTTC. Its protein is CSAPQGIGYTF.

The chain recombines TRBV27 with TRBJ1-1; D not certain. The CDR3 extends over 14 amino acids. Per the germline V gene, CDR1 is MNHEY and CDR2 is SMNVEV (reference sequence). With 5 bases removed from V and 2 bases from J, the gap between germline ends came to 12 bases. The CDR3 sequence: CASSPHLDNTEAFF. The CDR3 nucleotides read TGTGCCAGCAGTCCCCACCTAGACAACACTGAAGCTTTCTTT.

The rearrangement links TRBV20-1 to TRBJ2-7; 10 nucleotides line up with TRBD2. The germline V gene encodes CDR1 DFQATT and CDR2 SNEGSKA (reference sequence). The CDR3 has 14 amino acids. The V gene end was trimmed by 6 bases and the J gene end by 0 bases; junction bases not matched to a gene: 5. CDR3 amino acids: CSAIRLAGSYEQYF. CDR3 nucleotides: TGCAGTGCCATACGACTAGCGGGCTCCTACGAGCAGTACTTC.

The gene calls are TRBV19 and TRBJ1-5, with 7 bases lining up with TRBD1. The CDR3 totals 14 residues. The germline CDR1 and CDR2 sequences are LNHDA and SQIVND (reference sequence). Germline trimming cut 11 bases from V and 1 base from J; bases unmatched to any gene: 8. CDR3: CAVRGGRSNQPQHF. The CDR3 DNA sequence: TGTGCCGTCAGAGGGGGCAGAAGCAATCAGCCCCAGCATTTT. Complete variable domain (other parts from reference TRBV19 and TRBJ1-5): DGGITQSPKYLFRKEGQNVTLSCEQNLNHDAMYWYRQDPGQGLRLIYYSQIVNDFQKGDIAEGYSVSREKKESFPLTVTSAQKNPTAFYLCAVRGGRSNQPQHFGDGTRLSIL.

About this clonotype itself: At one boundary the junction diverges from the germline segment, which might be a read error. The rearrangement uses TRBV20-1 and TRBJ1-4; 7 bases align to TRBD1. The CDR3 length is 13 residues. Germline V gene data show CDR1 as DFQATT and CDR2 as SNEGSKA (reference sequence). CDR3 region: CSARRDSVGPIVF. Here the CDR3 DNA reads TGCAGTGCCCGAAGGGACAGTGTGGGGCCTATCGTTTTT.

This clonotype was counted ten times or more. The J gene is TRBJ1-2, the V gene TRBV29-1, with D unclear. V lost 0 bases to trimming and J lost 5 bases, with 7 bases between them. Looked up from germline, CDR1 is SQVTM and CDR2 is ANQGSEA. The CDR3 length is 12 residues. CDR3 sequence: CSVEDRTYGYTF. CDR3 bases: TGCAGCGTTGAAGACAGGACTTATGGCTACACCTTC.

Concerning this clonotype: At one end, the junction sequence differs from germline, possibly due to a read error. The CDR3 sequence is CAGSLRTNAYEQYF. CDR3 DNA sequence: TGTGCCGGCAGCCTCCGGACTAACGCGTACGAGCAGTACTTC. The chain combines TRBV9 with TRBJ2-7; a possible D gene is TRBD2 (6 bases). The CDR3 is 14 amino acids. Germline V gene lookup returns CDR1 SGDLS and CDR2 YYNGEE.

This clonotype was seen more than once but under ten times. The V and J genes are TRBV20-1 and TRBJ2-5, with D possibly TRBD2 on 5 matching bases. CDR1 and CDR2 from the germline V gene are DFQATT and SNEGSKA (reference sequence). This CDR3 comprises 13 residues. The V gene lost 6 bases and the J gene lost 2 bases, with 13 bases spanning the gap. CDR3 coding DNA: TGCAGTGCAGAAAAGCGGTTACAAGAGACCCAGTACTTC. Translation gives CSAEKRLQETQYF.

This clonotype turned up a few times. V usage is TRBV20-1 and J usage is TRBJ1-4; 7 nucleotides agree with TRBD1. Germline values: CDR1 DFQATT, CDR2 SNEGSKA (reference sequence). V was clipped by 5 bases and J by 5 bases; unmatched bases: 5. This CDR3 has 13 amino acids. The chain's CDR3 is CSAGTVLNEKLFF. In DNA form, the CDR3 reads TGCAGTGCTGGGACAGTTCTCAATGAAAAACTGTTTTTT.

V is TRBV4-1 and J is TRBJ1-2; unclear D gene. Between the trimmed V and J ends, which lost 0 bases and 8 bases, there was a span of 13 bases. Germline V gene lookup returns CDR1 MGHRA and CDR2 YSYEKL. The CDR3 is made up of 14 amino acids. CDR3 region: CASSQDLGLKGYTF. Here the CDR3 DNA reads TGCGCCAGCAGCCAAGATTTGGGTCTTAAGGGCTACACCTTC.

The V gene is TRBV13, the J gene TRBJ2-7, with TRBD1 identical over 7 bases. The junction had 8 bases not matched to a gene; V was cut back by 5 bases and J by 4 bases. The CDR3 runs to 14 residues. Per germline, CDR1 PRHDT and CDR2 FYEKMQ (reference sequence). The CDR3 here is CASSPGRGWYEQYF. As DNA, the CDR3 is TGTGCCAGCAGCCCCGGCAGGGGGTGGTACGAGCAGTACTTC.

The chain uses TRBV2 and TRBJ1-1; perhaps TRBD1 as D (5 bases). V was clipped by 9 bases and J by 4 bases, with 15 bases between them. The CDR3 loop spans 13 amino acids. From germline, CDR1 is SNHLY and CDR2 FYNNEI. CDR3 sequence (DNA): TGTGCCAGTCGTGGTGAAAGGGGCACTGAAGCTTTCTTT. This codes for CASRGERGTEAFF.

The V and J genes are TRBV20-1 and TRBJ2-5; 8 positions match TRBD1. Germline values: CDR1 DFQATT, CDR2 SNEGSKA (reference sequence). The CDR3 loop spans 13 amino acids. The ends lost 5 bases at V and 4 bases at J; junction bases unmatched: 6. CDR3 nucleotide sequence: TGCAGTGCTGACAAGACAGGGGCAGAGACCCAGTACTTC. Amino acids: CSADKTGAETQYF.

The chain employs TRBV7-6 and TRBJ1-1; no clear D. Germline values: CDR1 SGHVS, CDR2 FNYEAQ. This CDR3 comprises 14 residues. V was clipped by 4 bases and J by 1 base, with 10 bases between them. The CDR3 DNA reads TGTGCCAGCAGCTCCTCCTCGTGGAACACTGAAGCTTTCTTT. Translation: CASSSSSWNTEAFF.

In its sample, this clonotype was seen a few times. The chain combines TRBV20-1 with TRBJ1-2; 7 bases are shared with TRBD1. V gave up 0 bases and J gave up 2 bases; unmatched junction bases: 6. CDR3 size: 15 residues. Per germline, CDR1 DFQATT and CDR2 SNEGSKA (reference sequence). CDR3 nucleotide sequence: TGCAGTGCTAGAGATGGGGCAGGGGGAAACTATGGCTACACCTTC. This codes for CSARDGAGGNYGYTF.

This sequence joins TRBV29-1 and TRBJ2-7, with 13 nucleotides matching TRBD2. CDR1 is SQVTM and CDR2 is ANQGSEA in the germline V gene. This CDR3 spans 13 amino acids. Trimming removed 8 bases from V and 1 base from J; junction bases left unmatched: 2. The CDR3 nucleotides read TGCAGCTTACTAGCGGGAGGGTCCTACGAGCAGTACTTC. Translated, it gives CSLLAGGSYEQYF.

V usage is TRBV20-1 and J usage is TRBJ1-2; D gene ambiguous. V was pared by 2 bases and J by 8 bases, with 21 bases between. The CDR3 length is 15 residues. Germline V gene lookup returns CDR1 DFQATT and CDR2 SNEGSKA (reference sequence). The CDR3 DNA reads TGCAGTGCTAGACGGGATAGGGCCTTCGGCGGCGGCTACACCTTC. Translation gives CSARRDRAFGGGYTF.

The V gene is TRBV25-1, the J gene TRBJ1-2; D uncertain. The CDR3 spans 14 residues. Germline lookup yields CDR1 MGHDK and CDR2 SYGVNS. V gave up 6 bases and J gave up 7 bases, with 18 bases separating them. CDR3 residues: CASSQEVNFGGYTF. The DNA for the CDR3 is TGTGCCAGCAGCCAAGAAGTTAACTTCGGTGGCTACACCTTC.

V gene TRBV9 combines with J gene TRBJ1-1; D is unclear. Trimming took 3 bases from V and 1 from J, leaving 22 bases between them. This CDR3 is 18 amino acids long. CDR1 is SGDLS, CDR2 YYNGEE, per germline. The CDR3: CASSDTTLTGLANTEAFF. As DNA, the CDR3 is TGTGCCAGCAGCGATACGACGCTTACCGGGCTCGCGAACACTGAAGCTTTCTTT.

The chain links TRBV7-7 to TRBJ2-5; 15 nucleotides match TRBD2. CDR1 and CDR2 (germline): SSHAT, FNYEAQ (reference sequence). This CDR3 spans 16 amino acids. The junction had 5 bases not matched to a gene; V was cut back by 5 bases and J by 4 bases. The CDR3 DNA sequence: TGTGCCAGCAGCACTAGGACTAGCGGGAGGGCAGAGACCCAGTACTTC. Protein product: CASSTRTSGRAETQYF.

In this sample, this clonotype turned up a few times. The chain couples TRBV19 to TRBJ1-5; D unresolved. Germline CDR1 reads LNHDA; CDR2 reads SQIVND (reference sequence). The CDR3 extends over 14 amino acids. Trimming cost V 1 base and J 4 bases, with 8 bases left between them. CDR3 protein: CASSIVVGNQPQHF. The CDR3 DNA is TGTGCCAGTAGTATAGTGGTGGGTAATCAGCCCCAGCATTTT.

Notes on this clonotype: A read error may account for a junction end that differs from germline. The chain employs TRBV7-2 and TRBJ1-1; D is uncertain. This CDR3 region has 16 residues. Per germline, CDR1 SGHTA and CDR2 FQGNSA. CDR3 nucleotide sequence: TGCGCCAGCAGCGTAACGCTAGAGGGTAGGAACACTGAAGCTTTCTTT. Translating gives CASSVTLEGRNTEAFF.

This clonotype came up many times. The chain has TRBV9 and TRBJ1-1; unclear D gene. The germline gives CDR1 SGDLS, CDR2 YYNGEE. V gave up 2 bases and J gave up 3 bases, with 8 bases separating them. The CDR3 consists of 13 residues. The CDR3 region is CASSVGSYTEAFF. Here the CDR3 DNA reads TGTGCCAGCAGCGTGGGGAGCTACACTGAAGCTTTCTTT.